The clone carrying this TCR beta chain showed up just a few times. Its target is unknown. These data originate in a study of beta chain features in type 1 diabetes. Overall study findings and caveats: Sampled from patients, naive, central memory and Treg TCRB repertoires appeared more similar than those sampled from healthy donors. Insertions were fewer and deletions more numerous at VDJ junctions in type 1 diabetes patients. Short templates might get an advantage during PCR, and this would be equal in patients and controls. When Type 1 diabetes patients were examined, their TCRB CDR3s proved moderately but significantly shorter in all four CD4+ subsets.

The authors reverse transcribed all of the isolated RNA, so sequencing captured expressed TCRB transcripts. Generated by immunoSEQ multiplex PCR, the TCRdb table keeps only in-frame clones and is missing some. The sample shows about 360,000 clones, roughly 12% of them seen only once. This CDR3 has 15 amino acids. The V end lost 0 bases, the J end lost 0 bases, and 9 bases lay between the germline ends. CDR1 is SGHRS and CDR2 is YFSETQ in the germline V gene. Sequenced material: naive CD4+ T cells from blood. The clonotype originates from a woman aged 18-30 years with type 1 diabetes. This chain joins TRBV5-1 and TRBJ1-1; D unresolved. This CDR3 is CASSLGASLNTEAFF. CDR3 sequence (DNA): TGCGCCAGCAGCTTGGGGGCCAGCCTGAACACTGAAGCTTTCTTT. Full variable domain (outside the CDR3, taken from reference TRBV5-1 and TRBJ1-1): KAGVTQTPRYLIKTRGQQVTLSCSPISGHRSVSWYQQTPGQGLQFLFEYFSETQRNKGNFPGRFSGRQFSNSRSEMNVSTLELGDSALYLCASSLGASLNTEAFFGQGTRLTVV.